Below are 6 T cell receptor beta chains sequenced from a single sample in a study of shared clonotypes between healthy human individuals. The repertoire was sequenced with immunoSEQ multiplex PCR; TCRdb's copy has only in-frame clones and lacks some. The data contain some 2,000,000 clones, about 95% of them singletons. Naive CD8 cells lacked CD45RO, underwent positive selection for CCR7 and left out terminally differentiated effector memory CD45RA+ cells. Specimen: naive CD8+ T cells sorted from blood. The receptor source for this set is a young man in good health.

CDR3 residues: CASSWGLDYTF. The CDR3 DNA follows: TGTGCCAGCAGCTGGGGACTGGACTACACCTTC. The chain uses TRBV5-6 and TRBJ1-2, with D maybe TRBD1 (5 bases). V was pared by 3 bases and J by 10 bases, with 10 bases between. Germline CDR1 SGHDT, CDR2 YYEEEE. The CDR3 totals 11 residues.

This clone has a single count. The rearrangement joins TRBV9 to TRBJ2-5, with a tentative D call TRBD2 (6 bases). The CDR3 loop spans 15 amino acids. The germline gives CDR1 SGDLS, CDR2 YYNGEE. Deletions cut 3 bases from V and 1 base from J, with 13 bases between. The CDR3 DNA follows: TGTGCCAGCAGCGCGTACTCTAGCGTCCAAGAGACCCAGTACTTC. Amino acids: CASSAYSSVQETQYF.

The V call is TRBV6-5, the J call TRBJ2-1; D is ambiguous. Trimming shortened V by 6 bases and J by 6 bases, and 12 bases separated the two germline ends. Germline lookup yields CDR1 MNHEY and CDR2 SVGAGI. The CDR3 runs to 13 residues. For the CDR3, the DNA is TGTGCCAGCAGGGTCGCGGAGAGCAATGAGCAGTTCTTC. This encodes CASRVAESNEQFF.

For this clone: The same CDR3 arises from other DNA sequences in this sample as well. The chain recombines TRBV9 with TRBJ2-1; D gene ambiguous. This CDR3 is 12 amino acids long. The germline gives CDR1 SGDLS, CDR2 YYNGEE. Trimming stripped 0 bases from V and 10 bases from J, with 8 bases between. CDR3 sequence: CASSVEFREQFF. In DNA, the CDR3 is TGTGCCAGCAGCGTAGAGTTTCGAGAGCAGTTCTTC.

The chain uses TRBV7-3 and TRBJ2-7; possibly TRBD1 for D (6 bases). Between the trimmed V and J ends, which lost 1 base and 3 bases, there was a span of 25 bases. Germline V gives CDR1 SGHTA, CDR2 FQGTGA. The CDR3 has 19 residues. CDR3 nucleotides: TGTGCCAGCAGCTTAAACGGGGAAACTCAGGGGCCTCCGTTCTACGAGCAGTACTTC. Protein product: CASSLNGETQGPPFYEQYF.

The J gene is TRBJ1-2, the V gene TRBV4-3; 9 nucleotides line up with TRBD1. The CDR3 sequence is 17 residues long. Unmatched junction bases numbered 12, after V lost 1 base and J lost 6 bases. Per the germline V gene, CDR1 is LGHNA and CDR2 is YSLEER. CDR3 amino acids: CASSQGLGTGPVHGYTF. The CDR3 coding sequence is TGCGCCAGCAGCCAAGGCCTCGGGACAGGGCCTGTCCATGGCTACACCTTC.